The rows below give T cell receptor beta chains drawn from one sample of a study of blood T cell repertoires in COVID-19. Profiled with immunoSEQ multiplex PCR; TCRdb holds only in-frame clones, not every one. This table holds some 210,000 clones, about 91% found once. The sequenced sample was peripheral blood. The source of these receptors is a man aged 25-45 years with acute or convalescent COVID-19. The CDR3 runs from the conserved cysteine through the conserved F or W. D genes are given only for firm matches. Size is omitted from some rows. Given values are once, few, many or a class for expanded clones.

j_call clone_size d_call v_call cdr3_nt cdr3_aa
TRBJ2-2 once . TRBV5-1 TGCGCCAGCAGCCGAAGAGAAGTCCAACCGAACACCGGGGAGCTGTTTTTT CASSRREVQPNTGELFF
TRBJ2-7 . TRBD2 TRBV7-6 TGTGCCAGCAGCCACCGACTAGCGGGAGTTTACGAGCAGTACTTC CASSHRLAGVYEQYF
TRBJ1-5 . TRBD1 TRBV7-9 TGTGCCAGCAGCTCTACAAAGTCCGGGACAGGGGTTCAGCCCCAGCATTTT CASSSTKSGTGVQPQHF
TRBJ2-5 . TRBD1 TRBV5-1 TGCGCCAGCAGCTCGACAGGGGGATCCCGGGAGACCCAGTACTTC CASSSTGGSRETQYF
TRBJ1-5 . . TRBV2 TGTGCCAGCAGTGAGACAGGATATAGCAATCAGCCCCAGCATTTT CASSETGYSNQPQHF
TRBJ2-7 . TRBD1 TRBV28 TGTGCCAGCAGTTTACACACAGGGGCCGCCTCCTACGAGCAGTACTTC CASSLHTGAASYEQYF
TRBJ2-3 . TRBD2 TRBV23-1 TGCGCCAGCAGTCAATCGATCGGGGAGGGTCAAGGAGATACGCAGTATTTT CASSQSIGEGQGDTQYF
TRBJ2-3 once . TRBV7-3 TGTGCCAGCAGCCCGGGACAAAAGTCCTACACAGATACGCAGTATTTT CASSPGQKSYTDTQYF
TRBJ1-6 . TRBD1 TRBV7-3 TGTGCCAGCAGCCTTAGAGACAGGGGCGCACCCCTCCACTTT CASSLRDRGAPLHF
TRBJ2-3 . TRBD1 TRBV28 TGTGCCAGCAGCCGACCGGGACAGGGACCCACAGATACGCAGTATTTT CASSRPGQGPTDTQYF
TRBJ2-7 . . TRBV24-1 TGTGCCACCAGTGAGGGGTGGAGATGGGGCCGCCCAGGGTCGAACTACGAGCAGTACTTC CATSEGWRWGRPGSNYEQYF
TRBJ2-2 . TRBD1 TRBV11-2 TGTGCCAGCAGCTCATTACAGGGGGCGAGTTCCACGGGAACCGGGGAGCTGTTTTTT CASSSLQGASSTGTGELFF
TRBJ1-6 . TRBD1 TRBV6-6 TGTGCCAGCAGCCGAGGGGACAGTAATTCACCCCTCCACTTT CASSRGDSNSPLHF
TRBJ2-7 . TRBD2 TRBV7-9 TGTGCCAGCAGTTTTAGCGGGAGGTACGACGAGCAGTACTTC CASSFSGRYDEQYF
TRBJ1-5 . . TRBV2 TGTGCCAGCATAAGCGGTAATAGCAATCAGCCCCAGCATTTT CASISGNSNQPQHF
TRBJ2-2 . . TRBV7-3 TGTGCCAGCAGCTTACAGGGTTCCCGGGAGCTGTTTTTT CASSLQGSRELFF
TRBJ2-7 . TRBD2 TRBV3-1/TRBV3-2 TGTGCCAGCAGCCAAGCTCTAGCGGGGGAAGAGCAGTACTTC CASSQALAGEEQYF
TRBJ1-5 . . TRBV28 TGTGCCAGCTCAGACAGACTTAGCAATCAGCCCCAGCATTTT CASSDRLSNQPQHF
TRBJ2-1 . TRBD1 TRBV5-1 TGCGCCAGCAGAAGGGGGACAGTTCCTAATGAGCAGTTCTTC CASRRGTVPNEQFF
TRBJ2-3 . . TRBV27 TGTGCCAGCAGCCTCGGGAGCACAGATACGCAGTATTTT CASSLGSTDTQYF
TRBJ2-1 . TRBD2 TRBV28 TGTGCCAGCACCTCGGGGGGAGCGTTCGGCCATGAGCAGTTCTTC CASTSGGAFGHEQFF
TRBJ2-2 . . TRBV5-1 TGCGCCAGCAGCTCCGATAGTATAATTACCGGGGAGCTGTTTTTT CASSSDSIITGELFF
TRBJ1-5 . . TRBV15 TGTGCCACCAGCAGAAAACTTAGCAATCAGCCCCAGCATTTT CATSRKLSNQPQHF
TRBJ2-2 . TRBD2 TRBV7-8 TGTGCCAGCAGCTTAGGCGGGAGTATCACCGGGGAGCTGTTTTTT CASSLGGSITGELFF
TRBJ2-7 . . TRBV6-5 TGTGCCAGCATATCGGCGAACAGCTACGAGCAGTACTTC CASISANSYEQYF
TRBJ2-6 few TRBD1 TRBV6-5 TGTGCCAGCAGGACAGGGGGCTCTGGGGCCAACGTCCTGACTTTC CASRTGGSGANVLTF
TRBJ1-5 . . TRBV5-8 TGTGCCAGCAGAACACGTTCAGGGTATCAGCCCCAGCATTTT CASRTRSGYQPQHF
TRBJ2-5 . . TRBV7-3 TGTGCCAGCAGCTTAAGTGGCAGGCAAGAGACCCAGTACTTC CASSLSGRQETQYF
TRBJ2-1 . . TRBV6-4 TGTGCCAGCAGTATAACCCCATGGGGGGATGAGCAGTTCTTC CASSITPWGDEQFF
TRBJ2-7 . TRBD1 TRBV6-2/TRBV6-3 TGTGCCAGCAGCCCCCGAGGGGGCGCTTTGTACGAGCAGTACTTC CASSPRGGALYEQYF
TRBJ1-5 . TRBD1 TRBV5-1 TGCGCCAGCAGCTGGGGTGGCAGGGGGATAAGACAGCCCCAGCATTTT CASSWGGRGIRQPQHF
TRBJ2-1 . TRBD1 TRBV25-1 TGTGCCAGCAGCACAGGGGCCGAGCAGTTCTTC CASSTGAEQFF
TRBJ2-2 . TRBD1 TRBV5-1 TGCGCCAGCAAGGACAGGGGAGGCACCGGGGAGCTGTTTTTT CASKDRGGTGELFF
TRBJ2-3 . . TRBV30 TGTGCCTGGAGTGCAGGAAATACGCAGTATTTT CAWSAGNTQYF
TRBJ2-1 . TRBD2 TRBV5-1 TGCGCCAGCAGCCAGGTGACTAGCCCGGGGCTCAATGAGCAGTTCTTC CASSQVTSPGLNEQFF
TRBJ1-4 . TRBD1 TRBV5-1 TGCGCCAGCAGCACGACAGGGGGTAATGAAAAACTGTTTTTT CASSTTGGNEKLFF
TRBJ2-7 . . TRBV4-2 TGTGCCAGCAGCCAAGGAGGGGAGGTCCACGAGCAGTACTTC CASSQGGEVHEQYF
TRBJ1-2 . . TRBV5-6 TGTGCCTCGAAAGAGGTTTCTAACTATGGCTACACCTTC CASKEVSNYGYTF
TRBJ1-1 . . TRBV28 TGTGCCAGCAGACCCAGACAGTTAACTGAAGCTTTCTTT CASRPRQLTEAFF
TRBJ2-5 . . TRBV6-2/TRBV6-3 TGTGCCAGCAGCCGATTCGGGGCGGGACCCGGGAAAGAGACCCAGTACTTC CASSRFGAGPGKETQYF
TRBJ2-7 . . TRBV6-5 TGTGCCAGCAATCCGGGACTCACCCGCGAGCAGTACTTC CASNPGLTREQYF
TRBJ2-1 . TRBD1 TRBV7-9 TGTGCCAGCAGCTTCAGACAGGGGGCTGATGAGCAGTTCTTC CASSFRQGADEQFF
TRBJ2-1 . . TRBV18 TGTGCCAGCTCAACTCCCCGCCGTGCCAATGAGCAGTTCTTC CASSTPRRANEQFF
TRBJ2-2 few . TRBV5-1 TGCGCCAGCTCTTTGAGGGAGTCAAACACCGGGGAGCTGTTTTTT CASSLRESNTGELFF
TRBJ2-1 . TRBD2 TRBV7-9 TGTGCCAGCAGCCTACCAACCCGGGGGGGGTATGAGCAGTTCTTC CASSLPTRGGYEQFF
TRBJ2-5 . TRBD2 TRBV10-3 TGTGCCATCAGTGGAGCGGGGGTCCAAGAGACCCAGTACTTC CAISGAGVQETQYF
TRBJ1-5 . . TRBV5-1 TGCGCCAGCAGCTTGACATCAGGGGATCAGCCCCAGCATTTT CASSLTSGDQPQHF